This TCR beta chain was sequenced during a study of blood T cell repertoires in COVID-19. Turning to the study itself: The United States, Italy and Spain provided the acute and convalescent COVID-19 samples. In each case, the material was cDNA or gDNA derived from T cells, B-cell-depleted T cells, or PBMCs.

About this clone itself: At one end, the junction sequence differs from germline, possibly due to a read error.

The CDR3 is 13 amino acids. Germline CDR1 SNHLY, CDR2 FYNNEI. In the original analysis: Amplification of reference gene primers was used by the study to estimate nucleated cell counts. Sequencing was performed with immunoSEQ multiplex PCR; in TCRdb, only in-frame clones are kept and a portion is missing. That table supplies the V and J calls and clone size; D and trimming were determined from the DNA. The table shows 210,000 or so clones, with roughly 87% occurring only once. This receptor was identified in a woman aged 18-29 years who had recovered from COVID-19. This chain uses TRBV2 with TRBJ1-6, with D possibly TRBD1 on 5 matching bases. The sample taken for sequencing was peripheral blood. As DNA, the CDR3 is TGTGCCAGCAGAGAAGACAGAAATTCACCCCTCCACTTT. This gives the protein CASREDRNSPLHF. The whole variable domain, filled in from reference TRBV2 and TRBJ1-6, reads EPEVTQTPSHQVTQMGQEVILRCVPISNHLYFYWYRQILGQKVEFLVSFYNNEISEKSEIFDDQFSVERPDGSNFTLKIRSTKLEDSAMYFCASREDRNSPLHFGNGTRLTVT.